The 6 T cell receptor beta chains listed next were all sequenced from one sample in a study of cytomegalovirus exposure and HLA in healthy donors. The PCR used 60 Vbeta and 13 Jbeta primers. Clones were sequenced by immunoSEQ multiplex PCR, and TCRdb holds only the in-frame ones, with some missing. The table records about 240,000 clones, around 84% of them present only once. Source material: PBMCs. Receptors originate from a girl aged 2 to 10 in good health and CMV-seronegative.

A few counts support this clone. The CDR3 DNA sequence: TGCGCCAGCAGCTTGGCGGCAGGGGGCGGGGAGCTGTTTTTT. Protein product: CASSLAAGGGELFF. This chain joins TRBV5-1 and TRBJ2-2, with 7 nucleotides matching TRBD1. The junction had 3 bases not matched to a gene; V was cut back by 0 bases and J by 7 bases. Germline lookup yields CDR1 SGHRS and CDR2 YFSETQ. CDR3 length: 14 amino acids.

The gene calls are TRBV5-6 and TRBJ1-3; a possible D gene is TRBD1 (6 bases). The CDR3 totals 15 residues. V was trimmed by 4 bases and J by 0 bases, leaving 11 bases between them. The germline V gene has CDR1 SGHDT and CDR2 YYEEEE. CDR3 DNA: TGTGCCAGCAGCCTGGGGACAACCTCTGGAAACACCATATATTTT. It yields the protein CASSLGTTSGNTIYF.

The chain joins TRBV7-9 to TRBJ1-1; no clear D gene. Germline assignment: CDR1 SEHNR and CDR2 FQNEAQ (reference sequence). V lost 4 bases and J 3 bases, leaving 27 bases between the germline ends. CDR3 size: 19 residues. For the CDR3, the DNA is TGTGCCAGCAGCTCGGGAGGAGGTAGCGAGAGGTGGTTGGACACTGAAGCTTTCTTT. It codes for CASSSGGGSERWLDTEAFF. Full variable domain (rest looked up from reference TRBV7-9 and TRBJ1-1): DTGVSQNPRHKITKRGQNVTFRCDPISEHNRLYWYRQTLGQGPEFLTYFQNEAQLEKSRLLSDRFSAERPKGSFSTLEIQRTEQGDSAMYLCASSSGGGSERWLDTEAFFGQGTRLTVV.

This chain joins TRBV6-1 and TRBJ2-7; 8 bases map to TRBD1. The CDR3 runs 15 residues. V trimming: 3 bases; J trimming: 0 bases; junction bases outside the gene matches: 4. From germline, CDR1 is MNHNS and CDR2 SASEGT. This CDR3 reads CASSDPGQVSYEQYF. The DNA for the CDR3 is TGTGCCAGCAGTGACCCGGGACAGGTCTCCTACGAGCAGTACTTC.

The V call is TRBV6-1, the J call TRBJ2-3; 9 positions match TRBD1. CDR3 length: 15 amino acids. Germline trimming cut 10 bases from V and 2 bases from J; bases unmatched to any gene: 10. Germline CDR1 and CDR2: MNHNS and SASEGT. Here the CDR3 reads CATSRDRVSTDTQYF. Written as DNA, the CDR3 is TGTGCCACCAGCCGGGACAGGGTTTCCACAGATACGCAGTATTTT.

This sequence joins TRBV7-2 and TRBJ2-5, with D maybe TRBD1 (5 bases). This CDR3 has 15 residues. Germline V CDR1 and CDR2: SGHTA, FQGNSA. The ends were cut back, 7 bases at V and 4 bases at J, with 19 bases in the middle. The CDR3 DNA reads as TGTGCCAGCACCGCCTCGAGTGGGGCCGGAGAGACCCAGTACTTC. Translating gives CASTASSGAGETQYF. Using reference TRBV7-2 and TRBJ2-5 for the parts outside the CDR3, the full variable domain is GAGVSQSPSNKVTEKGKDVELRCDPISGHTALYWYRQSLGQGLEFLIYFQGNSAPDKSGLPSDRFSAERTGGSVSTLTIQRTQQEDSAVYLCASTASSGAGETQYFGPGTRLLVL.